These 15 T cell receptor beta chains originate from one sample sequenced in a study of T cell changes during pregnancy in multiple sclerosis. TCRdb keeps only in-frame clones here, not all; method: immunoSEQ multiplex PCR. The data contain tens of thousands of clones, 93% of them singletons. Material: peripheral blood, obtained in the third trimester of pregnancy. The receptors derive from a female donor in good health, enrolled as a control in a pregnancy study.

The CDR3 sequence: CASSSTGGNTEAFF. The CDR3 DNA follows: TGTGCCAGCAGTTCGACAGGGGGGAACACTGAAGCTTTCTTT. J is TRBJ1-1 and V is TRBV28; 9 positions agree with TRBD1. Germline V gene sequence: CDR1 MDHEN, CDR2 SYDVKM. The J segment lost 1 base and the V segment lost 4 bases, leaving 1 base of the junction unmatched. CDR3 length: 14 residues.

This clone was recorded once. The chain employs TRBV30 and TRBJ1-4; D is unclear. CDR3 length: 11 amino acids. Trimming left V 5 bases short and J 7 bases short, with 8 bases between. Looked up from germline, CDR1 is GTSNPN and CDR2 is SVGIG (reference sequence). CDR3 loop: CAWEEGEKLFF. CDR3 DNA sequence: TGTGCCTGGGAAGAGGGTGAAAAACTGTTTTTT.

The DNA of the CDR3 is TGTGCCAGCAGTGCCGGGGACAGGAGCTATAGCAATCAGCCCCAGCATTTT. Translation gives CASSAGDRSYSNQPQHF. This chain links TRBV2 with TRBJ1-5; 8 positions agree with TRBD1. The junction had 8 bases not matched to a gene; V was cut back by 4 bases and J by 0 bases. Germline CDR1 and CDR2: SNHLY and FYNNEI. CDR3 length: 17 residues.

This clone was found once. This sequence joins TRBV28 and TRBJ2-7, with 8 bases lining up with TRBD1. This CDR3 spans 13 amino acids. V trimming: 6 bases; J trimming: 7 bases; junction bases outside the gene matches: 8. CDR1 and CDR2 (germline): MDHEN, SYDVKM. CDR3 DNA: TGTGCCAGCAGGGGGCAGGGGGCGGGGGAGCAGTACTTC. Translation gives CASRGQGAGEQYF.

V is TRBV16 and J is TRBJ1-4, with D perhaps TRBD1 (5 bases). The V gene lost 0 bases and the J gene lost 6 bases, with 17 bases spanning the gap. The CDR3 runs 17 residues. Germline V CDR1 and CDR2: KGHSY, FQNENV. CDR3 DNA: TGTGCCAGCAGCCAATCGTTATCAGGGAGGTCATATGAAAAACTGTTTTTT. Encoded protein: CASSQSLSGRSYEKLFF.

This chain links TRBV4-1 with TRBJ2-1; TRBD1 aligns across 7 bases. Germline CDR1 MGHRA, CDR2 YSYEKL. The V gene end was trimmed by 4 bases and the J gene end by 8 bases; junction bases not matched to a gene: 8. This CDR3 has 14 amino acids. The CDR3 sequence: CASSRPDREYEQFF. In DNA form, the CDR3 reads TGCGCCAGCAGCCGGCCCGACAGGGAGTATGAGCAGTTCTTC.

The rearrangement links TRBV28 to TRBJ2-7; weak D call: TRBD1 (6 bases). The length of the CDR3 is 15 residues. The V end lost 6 bases, the J end lost 2 bases, and 17 bases lay between the germline ends. Germline V CDR1 and CDR2: MDHEN, SYDVKM. CDR3 in amino acids: CASRQPGQTAYEQYF. The DNA of the CDR3 is TGTGCCAGCAGACAACCGGGACAAACAGCCTACGAGCAGTACTTC.

Details on this clone: The junction differs from germline at one of its ends, possibly a read error. The genes are TRBV4-1 and TRBJ2-3, with TRBD2 matching over 16 bases. Germline V gene data show CDR1 as MGHRA and CDR2 as YSYEKL. The CDR3 sequence is 13 residues long. The CDR3 loop is CASSQDGTSGRGF. The CDR3 bases are TGCGCCAGCAGCCAAGACGGGACTAGCGGGAGGGGATTT.

CDR3 loop: CASSAGQLISYNEQFF. Here the CDR3 DNA reads TGTGCCAGCAGCGCGGGACAGCTTATCTCCTACAATGAGCAGTTCTTC. The V call is TRBV5-4, the J call TRBJ2-1, with D tentatively TRBD1 (7 bases). The germline V gene encodes CDR1 SGHNT and CDR2 YYREEE (reference sequence). Trimming stripped 4 bases from V and 0 bases from J, with 14 bases between. The CDR3 totals 16 residues.

CDR3 residues: CASSKVASGNTIYF. The CDR3 DNA follows: TGTGCCAGTAGTAAAGTGGCCTCTGGAAACACCATATATTTT. This sequence joins TRBV19 and TRBJ1-3; D is undetermined. Germline V gene sequence: CDR1 LNHDA, CDR2 SQIVND (reference sequence). The CDR3 extends over 14 amino acids. Trimming left V 4 bases short and J 0 bases short, with 7 bases between.

V gene TRBV14 combines with J gene TRBJ2-1, with 10 bases matching TRBD2. The CDR3 spans 16 residues. Germline trimming cut 1 base from V and 4 bases from J; bases unmatched to any gene: 4. Germline V CDR1 and CDR2: SGHDN, FVKESK. The CDR3 nucleotides read TGTGCCAGCAGCCAAGTAGCGGGAGGCCAATACAATGAGCAGTTCTTC. This translates into CASSQVAGGQYNEQFF.

The rearrangement joins TRBV27 to TRBJ1-4, with D unclear. CDR3 length equals 15 residues. V was shortened by 1 base and J by 4 bases, with 10 bases between the two germline ends. CDR1 is MNHEY and CDR2 is SMNVEV in the germline V gene (reference sequence). The CDR3 DNA follows: TGTGCCAGCAGTTTATTCGGCAGGTATAATGAAAAACTGTTTTTT. It encodes CASSLFGRYNEKLFF. Complete variable domain (other parts from reference TRBV27 and TRBJ1-4): EAQVTQNPRYLITVTGKKLTVTCSQNMNHEYMSWYRQDPGLGLRQIYYSMNVEVTDKGDVPEGYKVSRKEKRNFPLILESPSPNQTSLYFCASSLFGRYNEKLFFGSGTQLSVL.

In its sample, this clone was seen once. This CDR3 is CASSLQVGRGTEAFF. The CDR3 region has the DNA TGTGCCAGCAGTTTACAGGTCGGCCGTGGCACTGAAGCTTTCTTT. V is TRBV28 and J is TRBJ1-1; D call uncertain. V dropped 2 bases and J dropped 4 bases, with 14 bases sitting between them. CDR3 length equals 15 residues. Germline values: CDR1 MDHEN, CDR2 SYDVKM.

The V gene is TRBV5-1, the J gene TRBJ2-5; a weak D match, TRBD2 (6 bases). Trimming shortened V by 5 bases and J by 2 bases, and 13 bases separated the two germline ends. From germline, CDR1 is SGHRS and CDR2 YFSETQ. The CDR3 covers 14 residues. CDR3: CASSKGLQQETQYF. The CDR3 DNA sequence: TGCGCCAGCAGTAAGGGACTCCAACAAGAGACCCAGTACTTC. Supplemented by reference TRBV5-1 and TRBJ2-5, the full variable domain reads KAGVTQTPRYLIKTRGQQVTLSCSPISGHRSVSWYQQTPGQGLQFLFEYFSETQRNKGNFPGRFSGRQFSNSRSEMNVSTLELGDSALYLCASSKGLQQETQYFGPGTRLLVL.

In DNA, the CDR3 is TGTGCCAGCAGCTTAGCGGGAGGAACAGATACGCAGTATTTT. Translating it yields CASSLAGGTDTQYF. The chain uses TRBV5-6 and TRBJ2-3; 9 bases map to TRBD2. Germline V gene sequence: CDR1 SGHDT, CDR2 YYEEEE. The CDR3 has 14 residues. V was clipped by 2 bases and J by 3 bases; unmatched bases: 1.